This T cell receptor (beta chain) derives from a study of T-cell memory formation after mild COVID-19. Overall study results and limits: CD4+ clones that contracted lay mainly in CM and EM; CD8+ ones lay in EMRA. Some SARS-CoV-2-responding clones were already detected in memory before infection. Clones shrinking from day 15 to 85 showed even CD4/CD8 mixes; later expanders tilted CD4+.

A note on this clonotype: Its antigen is not known.

It was 5'RACE with constant-segment primers that produced the TCR alpha and TCR beta cDNA libraries, which carried sample barcodes and UMIs. Each CDR3 protein is one row after TCRdb ran MiXCR on the 5' RACE reads. The repertoire holds 390,000 or so distinct CDR3 sequences, 15% to 20% seen once, with around a fifth in the top ten. V was cut by 4 bases and J by 5 bases, with 12 bases left in between. From germline, CDR1 is SGHDT and CDR2 YYEEEE. This CDR3 has 13 amino acids. The clonotype was recovered from a man aged 18 to 30 who had mild COVID-19 (a few samples of this study predate the infection). Cell type and time point are not known. Sequenced: PBMCs or a T cell subset sorted from them (not recorded which). The V call is TRBV5-6, the J call TRBJ2-5, with D perhaps matching TRBD1 (5 bases). The CDR3 protein is CASSPYRLETQYF. For the CDR3, the DNA is TGTGCCAGCAGCCCCTACAGGTTGGAGACCCAGTACTTC.